This entry concerns a single T cell receptor beta chain. Profiling relied on immunoSEQ multiplex PCR, and the TCRdb table lists in-frame clones only, not all of them. The table lists over 100,000 clones, nearly 90% of them singletons. These data are taken from a study of control samples from healthy donors and cancer patients. There are 16 residues in the CDR3. Germline CDR1 reads SGHTA; CDR2 reads FQGNSA. Trimming took off 2 bases at V and 1 base at J, with 12 bases between the two ends. This chain links TRBV7-2 with TRBJ1-5, with D perhaps TRBD1 (5 bases). This sequence originates from a man aged 45-60 years in good health. The sample taken for sequencing was blood. CDR3 DNA: TGTGCCAGCAGCTTACAGGGCATTGGGAGCAATCAGCCCCAGCATTTT. It encodes CASSLQGIGSNQPQHF.